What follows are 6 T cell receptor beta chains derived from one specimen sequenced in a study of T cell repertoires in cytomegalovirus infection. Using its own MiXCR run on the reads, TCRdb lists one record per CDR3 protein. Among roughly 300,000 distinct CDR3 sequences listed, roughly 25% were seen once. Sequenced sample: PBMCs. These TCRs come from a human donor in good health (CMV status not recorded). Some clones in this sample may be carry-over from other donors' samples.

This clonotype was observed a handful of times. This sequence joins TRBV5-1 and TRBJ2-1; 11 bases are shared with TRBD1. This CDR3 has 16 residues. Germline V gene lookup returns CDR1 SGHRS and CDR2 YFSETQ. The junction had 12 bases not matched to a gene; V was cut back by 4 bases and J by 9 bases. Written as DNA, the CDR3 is TGCGCCAGCAGCGCGGACAGGGGGCTAACAGGTGGTGAGCAGTTCTTC. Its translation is CASSADRGLTGGEQFF.

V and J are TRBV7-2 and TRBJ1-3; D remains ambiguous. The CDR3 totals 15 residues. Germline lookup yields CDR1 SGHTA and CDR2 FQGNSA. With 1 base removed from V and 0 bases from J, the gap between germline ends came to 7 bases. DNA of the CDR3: TGTGCCAGCAGCTTAGAAGGGCCCTCTGGAAACACCATATATTTT. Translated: CASSLEGPSGNTIYF.

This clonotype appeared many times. CDR3 coding DNA: TGTGCCAGCAGCTCCCGGGACGGTAGAATCTACGAGCAGTACTTC. Translating it yields CASSSRDGRIYEQYF. The rearrangement uses TRBV7-2 and TRBJ2-7; D might be TRBD1 or TRBD2, each matching 5 bases. The germline V and J ends were trimmed by 4 bases and 3 bases, with 16 bases remaining between them. Per germline, CDR1 SGHTA and CDR2 FQGNSA. The length of the CDR3 is 15 residues.

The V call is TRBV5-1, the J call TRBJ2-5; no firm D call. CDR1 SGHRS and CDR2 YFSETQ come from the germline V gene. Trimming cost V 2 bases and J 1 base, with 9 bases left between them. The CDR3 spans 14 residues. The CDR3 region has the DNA TGCGCCAGCAGCTTCGGCAATTTCCAAGAGACCCAGTACTTC. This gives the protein CASSFGNFQETQYF.

CDR3 loop: CASSPWKGGTSNQPQHF. The CDR3 DNA is TGTGCCAGCAGCCCCTGGAAGGGAGGGACGAGCAATCAGCCCCAGCATTTT. This chain links TRBV6-6 with TRBJ1-5, with TRBD1 as a possible D gene (5 bases). This CDR3 has 17 amino acids. Trimming took 6 bases from V and 1 from J, leaving 19 bases between them. Per the germline V gene, CDR1 is MNHNY and CDR2 is SVGAGI (reference sequence).

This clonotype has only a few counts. The CDR3 is CASSVDGTMGEQFF. In DNA, the CDR3 is TGTGCCAGCAGCGTAGACGGGACTATGGGTGAGCAGTTCTTC. The gene calls are TRBV9 and TRBJ2-1, with 7 bases fitting TRBD2. With 0 bases clipped from V and 9 bases from J, the junction kept 6 bases outside the gene matches. This CDR3 region has 14 residues. CDR1 and CDR2 (germline): SGDLS, YYNGEE.